A selection of T cell receptor beta chains follows, all from one sample in a study of blood T cell repertoires in COVID-19. Generated by immunoSEQ multiplex PCR, the TCRdb table keeps only in-frame clones and is missing some. The sample lists around 330,000 clones; around 87% were seen once. Sequencing was carried out using peripheral blood. These receptors were taken from a woman aged 50 to 60 with active or convalescent COVID-19. CDR3s include the opening cysteine and the closing phenylalanine or tryptophan. The order of the fields is V gene, J gene, clone size, CDR3 protein. Only part of the rows carry a size: once, few, many, or a class if the clone is expanded.

TRBV30	TRBJ1-2	-	CAFSVGQFYGYTF
TRBV4-1	TRBJ2-1	-	CASSRLQGAVSSYNEQFF
TRBV29-1	TRBJ1-1	once	CSVLDGGAFF
TRBV5-5	TRBJ2-5	-	CASSLPVNQETQYF
TRBV29-1	TRBJ1-4	-	CSAQASNEKLFF
TRBV2	TRBJ1-3	-	CASSADGSSGNTIYF
TRBV19	TRBJ2-7	-	CASSIEGRNYEQYF
TRBV4-2	TRBJ1-5	-	CASSPQPGLEGGQPQHF
TRBV7-2	TRBJ1-1	-	CASSRVKDRGTEAFF
TRBV5-5	TRBJ1-2	-	CASSLAGGQGAYDGYTF
TRBV28	TRBJ2-2	-	CASTSWGGWAGEGTGELFF
TRBV4-3	TRBJ2-7	few	CASSQDRVYEQYF
TRBV4-2	TRBJ2-5	-	CASSQEYGSEETQYF
TRBV18	TRBJ1-1	-	CASSLDRETEAFF
TRBV13	TRBJ2-1	-	CASSASLGKSSYNEQFF
TRBV6-5	TRBJ1-6	-	CASSYSNRQGNSPLHF
TRBV3-1/TRBV3-2	TRBJ1-2	once	CASSDFAITYGYTF
TRBV30	TRBJ1-5	once	CAWSLGASNQPQHF
TRBV12-3/TRBV12-4	TRBJ2-7	-	CASSILMASEQYF
TRBV5-1	TRBJ2-7	-	CASSFSGQSYEQYF
TRBV19	TRBJ1-3	few	CASSGDSDLRPFSGNTIYF
TRBV6-5	TRBJ2-1	-	CASSYAGVGYNEQFF
TRBV11-2	TRBJ2-5	-	CASSLGFGSGIQETQYF
TRBV15	TRBJ2-7	-	CATSRDVPLAGFAYEQYF
TRBV30	TRBJ1-1	-	CAWLTRSGRITEAFF
TRBV12-3/TRBV12-4	TRBJ1-2	once	CASSQQRNYGYTF
TRBV7-9	TRBJ2-1	once	CASSTQGALYNEQFF